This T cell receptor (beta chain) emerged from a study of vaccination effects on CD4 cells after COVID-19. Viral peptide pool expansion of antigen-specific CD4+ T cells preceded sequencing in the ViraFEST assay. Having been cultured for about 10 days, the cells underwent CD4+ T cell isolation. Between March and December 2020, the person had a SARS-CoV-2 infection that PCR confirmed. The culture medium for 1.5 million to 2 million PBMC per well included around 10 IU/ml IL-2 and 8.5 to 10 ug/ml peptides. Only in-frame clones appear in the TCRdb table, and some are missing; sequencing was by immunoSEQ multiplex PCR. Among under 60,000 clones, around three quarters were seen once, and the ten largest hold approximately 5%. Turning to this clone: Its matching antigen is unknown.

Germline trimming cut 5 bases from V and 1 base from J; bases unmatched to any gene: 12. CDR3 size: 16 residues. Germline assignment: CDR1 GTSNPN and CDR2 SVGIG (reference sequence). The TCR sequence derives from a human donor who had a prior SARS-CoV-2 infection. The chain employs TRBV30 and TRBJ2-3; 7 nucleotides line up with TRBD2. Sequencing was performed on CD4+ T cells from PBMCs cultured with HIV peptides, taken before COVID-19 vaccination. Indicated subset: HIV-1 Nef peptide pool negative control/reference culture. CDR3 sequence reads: CAWAIGRGFGTDTQYF. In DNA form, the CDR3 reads TGTGCCTGGGCCATAGGGCGGGGGTTCGGCACAGATACGCAGTATTTT.